The 5 T cell receptor beta chains below all came from one sample that was sequenced in a study of T cells in Graves' hyperthyroidism and ophthalmopathy. Researchers took RNA transcripts and amplified the TCR beta CDR3 regions from them. TCR CDR3 regions were first amplified by RT-PCR with HTBI primers. TCRdb processed the multiplex PCR reads anew with MiXCR; each CDR3 protein has one entry. In the table there are some 560,000 distinct CDR3 sequences, less than 15% of which are singletons. Sample: blood. These receptors were collected from a woman aged 40 to 50 with Graves' hyperthyroidism.

This sequence joins TRBV29-1 and TRBJ1-1, with D perhaps matching TRBD1 (6 bases). The CDR3 loop spans 14 amino acids. The germline V gene has CDR1 SQVTM and CDR2 ANQGSEA. V dropped 6 bases and J dropped 0 bases, with 14 bases sitting between them. The CDR3 here is CSVRPPGVNTEAFF. The CDR3 nucleotides read TGCAGCGTCCGCCCGCCAGGGGTGAACACTGAAGCTTTCTTT. Using reference TRBV29-1 and TRBJ1-1 for the parts outside the CDR3, the full variable domain is SAVISQKPSRDICQRGTSLTIQCQVDSQVTMMFWYRQQPGQSLTLIATANQGSEATYESGFVIDKFPISRPNLTFSTLTVSNMSPEDSSIYLCSVRPPGVNTEAFFGQGTRLTVV.

This clonotype occurred many times. The rearrangement links TRBV7-8 to TRBJ2-3; 13 bases map to TRBD2. This CDR3 region has 17 residues. Trimming took 2 bases from V and 6 from J; bases not matched to a gene: 8. Germline CDR1 and CDR2: SGHVS and FQNEAQ. CDR3 protein: CASSLRTSGGGGDTQYF. DNA for the CDR3: TGTGCCAGCAGCTTAAGGACTAGCGGGGGAGGGGGGGATACGCAGTATTTT.

This chain links TRBV4-1 with TRBJ2-7, with a weak D call TRBD2 (7 bases). The V gene lost 4 bases and the J gene lost 5 bases, with 21 bases spanning the gap. Germline V gene data show CDR1 as MGHRA and CDR2 as YSYEKL. This CDR3 region has 16 residues. DNA for the CDR3: TGCGCCAGCAGCCGTAGACTGGGGGGGCGATGGGACGAGCAGTACTTC. Translation: CASSRRLGGRWDEQYF.

As DNA, the CDR3 is TGCGCCAGCAGCCAAGTTATAGCGGGATCTCAGGGGGAGCAGTACTTC. Amino acids: CASSQVIAGSQGEQYF. The chain joins TRBV4-1 to TRBJ2-7, with 8 bases that match TRBD2. With 1 base clipped from V and 7 bases from J, the junction kept 12 bases outside the gene matches. Germline loops: CDR1 MGHRA, CDR2 YSYEKL. The CDR3 runs 16 residues.

The count of this clonotype is one. This CDR3 reads CASSSRGHFLNTEAFF. The CDR3 bases are TGTGCCAGTAGCAGCCGCGGACATTTCCTGAACACTGAAGCTTTCTTT. The genes are TRBV28 and TRBJ1-1; tentative D call: TRBD1 (5 bases). The CDR3 is 16 residues long. The V and J ends lost 9 bases and 0 bases respectively, with 20 bases between them. Germline V gives CDR1 MDHEN, CDR2 SYDVKM. Based on the CDR3 plus reference TRBV28 and TRBJ1-1, the full variable domain is DVKVTQSSRYLVKRTGEKVFLECVQDMDHENMFWYRQDPGLGLRLIYFSYDVKMKEKGDIPEGYSVSREKKERFSLILESASTNQTSMYLCASSSRGHFLNTEAFFGQGTRLTVV.